These 21 T cell receptor beta chains came from one sample sequenced in a study of blood T cell repertoires in COVID-19. Libraries were prepared by immunoSEQ multiplex PCR; TCRdb keeps only in-frame clonotypes and omits some of them. This sample carries about 300,000 clones, around nine tenths of them seen once, and the ten largest clones take less than 2%. The sequenced sample consisted of PBMCs or T cells enriched from blood (not recorded which). The receptors shown here come from a woman in her thirties or forties who had recovered from COVID-19.

J is TRBJ1-1 and V is TRBV7-3, with 9 bases that match TRBD1. The J segment lost 10 bases and the V segment lost 0 bases, leaving 9 bases of the junction unmatched. CDR3 size: 15 residues. CDR1 is SGHTA, CDR2 FQGTGA, per germline. The CDR3 sequence: CASSLTGAGQGIAFF. CDR3 DNA sequence: TGTGCCAGCAGCTTAACCGGGGCCGGACAGGGGATAGCTTTCTTT.

This chain links TRBV6-1 with TRBJ1-2; 9 positions agree with TRBD1. The CDR3 contains 17 residues. With V trimmed by 1 base and J by 4 bases, 10 bases remained unmatched. Germline assignment: CDR1 MNHNS and CDR2 SASEGT. For the CDR3, the DNA is TGTGCCAGCAGTGAAGGGATTACAGGGGGCCTCCTCTATGGCTACACCTTC. It yields the protein CASSEGITGGLLYGYTF.

On this clone: Within the sample, other DNA sequences also encode this same CDR3. This chain joins TRBV30 and TRBJ2-1; 14 bases align to TRBD2. After removal of 3 bases from V and 6 bases from J, the junction contained 1 base not matched to a gene. This CDR3 has 14 residues. Germline V gives CDR1 GTSNPN, CDR2 SVGIG (reference sequence). CDR3 DNA: TGTGCCTGGAGGGGACTAGCGGGAGTCAATGAGCAGTTCTTC. This gives the protein CAWRGLAGVNEQFF.

The gene calls are TRBV30 and TRBJ1-1, with 7 nucleotides matching TRBD1. Trimming cost V 7 bases and J 10 bases; bases outside gene matches: 15. The germline gives CDR1 GTSNPN, CDR2 SVGIG (reference sequence). The length of the CDR3 is 13 residues. The CDR3 DNA sequence: TGTGCCTCACGATCAGACAGGGCTTTGTCAGCTTTCTTT. It translates to CASRSDRALSAFF. Variable domain in full (rest from reference TRBV30 and TRBJ1-1): SQTIHQWPATLVQPVGSPLSLECTVEGTSNPNLYWYRQAAGRGLQLLFYSVGIGQISSEVPQNLSASRPQDRQFILSSKKLLLSDSGFYLCASRSDRALSAFFGQGTRLTVV.

V is TRBV5-1 and J is TRBJ1-4; D perhaps matches TRBD1 (5 bases). The CDR3 is made up of 14 amino acids. Deletions cut 4 bases from V and 4 bases from J, with 11 bases between. The germline gives CDR1 SGHRS, CDR2 YFSETQ. CDR3 sequence reads: CASSPGGGNEKLFF. The CDR3 DNA is TGCGCCAGCAGCCCCGGGGGAGGTAATGAAAAACTGTTTTTT.

The chain combines TRBV30 with TRBJ1-2, with unresolved D. V dropped 2 bases and J dropped 0 bases, with 10 bases sitting between them. There are 14 residues in the CDR3. CDR1 is GTSNPN, CDR2 SVGIG, per germline (reference sequence). CDR3 in DNA: TGTGCCTGGAGTTTTATTGAGTCTAACTATGGCTACACCTTC. Protein sequence: CAWSFIESNYGYTF.

CDR3 region: CASSLSPGQGFSGELFF. Written as DNA, the CDR3 is TGCGCCAGCAGCTTGTCCCCGGGACAGGGATTTTCCGGGGAGCTGTTTTTT. The rearrangement joins TRBV5-1 to TRBJ2-2; 9 nucleotides agree with TRBD1. Per the germline V gene, CDR1 is SGHRS and CDR2 is YFSETQ. The V segment lost 1 base and the J segment 6 bases; nucleotides outside the gene matches: 10. This CDR3 is built from 17 residues.

CDR3 nucleotides: TGTGCCAGCAGCTTAGACCCAGGGGGTGACTATGGCTACACCTTC. Protein: CASSLDPGGDYGYTF. This chain connects TRBV7-2 to TRBJ1-2, with 7 bases matching TRBD1. The CDR3 sequence is 15 residues long. Germline CDR1 and CDR2: SGHTA and FQGNSA. V lost 1 base, J lost 3 bases, and 5 bases stayed unmatched. The full variable domain, completed using reference TRBV7-2 and TRBJ1-2, is GAGVSQSPSNKVTEKGKDVELRCDPISGHTALYWYRQSLGQGLEFLIYFQGNSAPDKSGLPSDRFSAERTGGSVSTLTIQRTQQEDSAVYLCASSLDPGGDYGYTFGSGTRLTVV.

The chain employs TRBV19 and TRBJ2-2, with 8 nucleotides matching TRBD2. Per germline, CDR1 LNHDA and CDR2 SQIVND (reference sequence). Trimming at V came to 6 bases and at J to 4 bases, leaving 13 bases not matched to a gene. The CDR3 runs 17 residues. The DNA of the CDR3 is TGTGCCAGTAGCCGGGCGAGCGGGAGATCTGGCACCGGGGAGCTGTTTTTT. Encoded protein: CASSRASGRSGTGELFF.

The J gene is TRBJ1-4, the V gene TRBV9; the D is unclear. The CDR3 extends over 12 amino acids. The V gene's germline CDR1 is SGDLS and CDR2 YYNGEE. V shed 3 bases and J shed 6 bases, with 6 bases lying between them. In nucleotides, the CDR3 is TGTGCCAGCAGCGGCGGGGATGAAAAACTGTTTTTT. It encodes CASSGGDEKLFF.

The rearrangement links TRBV18 to TRBJ2-7, with D tentatively TRBD1 (5 bases). Trimming left V 3 bases short and J 3 bases short, with 15 bases between. Germline CDR1 is KGHSH and CDR2 is LQKENI. This CDR3 comprises 15 residues. For the CDR3, the DNA is TGTGCCAGCTCACCCCCAGGGAACCCCCTCTACGAGCAGTACTTC. Translated: CASSPPGNPLYEQYF.

The chain links TRBV19 to TRBJ1-5; D remains unclear. The CDR3 spans 13 residues. Germline V lookup: CDR1 LNHDA, CDR2 SQIVND (reference sequence). V gave up 3 bases and J gave up 7 bases, with 10 bases separating them. CDR3: CASSMPSRQPQHF. The CDR3 nucleotides are TGTGCCAGTAGTATGCCCTCGCGGCAGCCCCAGCATTTT.

The chain uses TRBV30 and TRBJ1-1; D may be TRBD1 (5 bases). Trimming cost V 2 bases and J 4 bases, with 11 bases left between them. Germline lookup yields CDR1 GTSNPN and CDR2 SVGIG (reference sequence). This CDR3 spans 13 amino acids. As DNA, the CDR3 is TGTGCCTGGAGTTCGGGGGGTTTCACTGAAGCTTTCTTT. Translation: CAWSSGGFTEAFF.

The J gene is TRBJ2-3, the V gene TRBV2, with 8 bases aligning to TRBD1. The CDR3 loop spans 15 amino acids. V shed 4 bases and J 6 bases; nucleotides not matched to a gene: 9. Germline V gene sequence: CDR1 SNHLY, CDR2 FYNNEI. CDR3 sequence: CASSGTGWYGDTQYF. The CDR3 DNA is TGTGCCAGCAGTGGGACAGGGTGGTACGGGGATACGCAGTATTTT.

The V gene is TRBV29-1, the J gene TRBJ2-3; TRBD2 agrees at 7 bases. Germline V gene data show CDR1 as SQVTM and CDR2 as ANQGSEA. The CDR3 loop spans 14 amino acids. V dropped 4 bases and J dropped 2; count of bases not matched to a gene: 6. CDR3 DNA: TGCAGCGTTGGACCCAGCGGGAACACAGATACGCAGTATTTT. Its translation: CSVGPSGNTDTQYF.

This chain links TRBV7-8 with TRBJ1-2; 7 positions agree with TRBD1. V lost 6 bases and J lost 13; bases outside the gene matches: 11. CDR3 length equals 12 residues. Germline V lookup: CDR1 SGHVS, CDR2 FQNEAQ. The CDR3 is CASRQDRAQVTF. Written as DNA, the CDR3 is TGTGCCAGCAGACAAGACAGGGCCCAAGTCACCTTC. Full variable domain (outside the CDR3, taken from reference TRBV7-8 and TRBJ1-2): GAGVSQSPRYKVAKRGQDVALRCDPISGHVSLFWYQQALGQGPEFLTYFQNEAQLDKSGLPSDRFFAERPEGSVSTLKIQRTQQEDSAVYLCASRQDRAQVTFGSGTRLTVV.

This clone was seen just once. The CDR3 sequence is CAWSSAGLAGGGYEQYF. In DNA, the CDR3 is TGTGCCTGGAGTAGTGCCGGGCTAGCGGGAGGTGGGTACGAGCAGTACTTC. The chain has TRBV30 and TRBJ2-7; 11 nucleotides agree with TRBD2. V shed 2 bases, J shed 4 bases, and the junction held 13 bases outside the gene matches. The CDR3 runs 17 residues. Per the germline V gene, CDR1 is GTSNPN and CDR2 is SVGIG (reference sequence).

On this clone: This sample also contains other DNA sequences that code for the same CDR3. This chain joins TRBV9 and TRBJ1-2, with unresolved D. The V end was cut by 0 bases, the J end by 4 bases, with 10 bases between. The CDR3 runs 14 residues. Germline CDR1 is SGDLS and CDR2 is YYNGEE. Here the CDR3 reads CASSVGGGLYGYTF. In nucleotides, the CDR3 is TGTGCCAGCAGCGTAGGGGGAGGGCTCTATGGCTACACCTTC.

This chain uses TRBV6-6 with TRBJ1-1, with 8 bases that match TRBD1. The CDR3 is 14 residues long. The germline V gene has CDR1 MNHNY and CDR2 SVGAGI (reference sequence). V gave up 7 bases and J gave up 1 base; unmatched junction bases: 5. CDR3 sequence: CASMDRVGNTEAFF. CDR3 DNA sequence: TGTGCCAGCATGGACAGGGTGGGGAACACTGAAGCTTTCTTT.

J is TRBJ1-2 and V is TRBV6-1; perhaps TRBD1 as D (6 bases). Trimming left V 0 bases short and J 8 bases short, with 10 bases between. This CDR3 is 13 amino acids long. The germline V gene encodes CDR1 MNHNS and CDR2 SASEGT. The CDR3 region is CASSEARGVGYTF. The CDR3 DNA reads TGTGCCAGCAGTGAAGCCAGGGGCGTAGGCTACACCTTC.

V and J are TRBV15 and TRBJ1-2; possibly TRBD1 for D (6 bases). V shed 3 bases and J shed 8 bases, with 19 bases lying between them. CDR1 is LNHNV, CDR2 YYDKDF, per germline (reference sequence). The length of the CDR3 is 15 residues. The CDR3 protein is CATSSTRGNLKGYTF. CDR3 bases: TGTGCCACCAGCAGTACCAGGGGTAATTTGAAGGGCTACACCTTC. Full variable domain (remainder filled in from reference TRBV15 and TRBJ1-2): DAMVIQNPRYQVTQFGKPVTLSCSQTLNHNVMYWYQQKSSQAPKLLFHYYDKDFNNEADTPDNFQSRRPNTSFCFLDIRSPGLGDTAMYLCATSSTRGNLKGYTFGSGTRLTVV.